The rows below give T cell receptor beta chains drawn from one sample of a study of blood T cell repertoires in COVID-19. Measured with immunoSEQ multiplex PCR; TCRdb has only the in-frame clones, and not every one. The sample lists 120,000 to 150,000 clones; approximately 84% were seen once. Material: peripheral blood. All receptors come from a woman aged 80 or older in a cohort sampled during active or convalescent COVID-19. The CDR3 runs from the conserved cysteine through the conserved F or W. The order of the fields is D gene, J gene, clone size, V gene, CDR3 DNA, CDR3 protein. The D gene is left open where the match is weak. Where a row states a size, it is once, few, many or the class of an expanded clone; other rows omit it.

D gene: TRBD1; J gene: TRBJ1-2; clone size: NA; V gene: TRBV28; CDR3 DNA: TGTGCCAGCAGTACTTCTGGGACAGTTGACTATGGCTACACCTTC; CDR3 protein: CASSTSGTVDYGYTF
D gene: NA; J gene: TRBJ1-6; clone size: once; V gene: TRBV12-3/TRBV12-4; CDR3 DNA: TGTGCCAGCAGCCAACCCCTCCACTTT; CDR3 protein: CASSQPLHF
D gene: NA; J gene: TRBJ1-1; clone size: once; V gene: TRBV19; CDR3 DNA: TGTGCCAGTAATCGGCAGGGGACGAACACTGAAGCTTTCTTT; CDR3 protein: CASNRQGTNTEAFF
D gene: TRBD1; J gene: TRBJ1-5; clone size: NA; V gene: TRBV30; CDR3 DNA: TGTGCCTGGAGTACTAGGGAGACAGGGTTCGGGCAGCCCCAGCATTTT; CDR3 protein: CAWSTRETGFGQPQHF
D gene: NA; J gene: TRBJ2-3; clone size: NA; V gene: TRBV2; CDR3 DNA: TGTGCCAGCAGTCGCGGGCCAGATACGCAGTATTTT; CDR3 protein: CASSRGPDTQYF
D gene: NA; J gene: TRBJ2-1; clone size: NA; V gene: TRBV1; CDR3 DNA: TGCACCAGCAGCCAAGATGGTCGGGGGGGCTGCCTGAGCTCCTACAATGAGCAGTTCTTC; CDR3 protein: CTSSQDGRGGCLSSYNEQFF
D gene: NA; J gene: TRBJ1-1; clone size: NA; V gene: TRBV4-3; CDR3 DNA: TGCGCCAGCAGCCAAGATAACGGGGGAAGCACTGAAGCTTTCTTT; CDR3 protein: CASSQDNGGSTEAFF
D gene: TRBD1; J gene: TRBJ1-1; clone size: NA; V gene: TRBV6-2/TRBV6-3; CDR3 DNA: TGTGCCAGCAGCGAGGACAGGGTAAACACTGAAGCTTTCTTT; CDR3 protein: CASSEDRVNTEAFF
D gene: NA; J gene: TRBJ2-7; clone size: NA; V gene: TRBV6-6; CDR3 DNA: TGTGCCAGCAGTTTGCAGGGTTTCCACGAGCAGTACTTC; CDR3 protein: CASSLQGFHEQYF
D gene: TRBD2; J gene: TRBJ2-1; clone size: NA; V gene: TRBV5-1; CDR3 DNA: TGCGCCAGCAGCTTGAGTCGACTAGCGTCATACAATGAGCAGTTCTTC; CDR3 protein: CASSLSRLASYNEQFF
D gene: NA; J gene: TRBJ1-3; clone size: NA; V gene: TRBV6-5; CDR3 DNA: TGTGCCAGCATGGTCAGTTCGGGATCCACCATATATTTT; CDR3 protein: CASMVSSGSTIYF
D gene: TRBD1; J gene: TRBJ2-2; clone size: NA; V gene: TRBV28; CDR3 DNA: TGTGCCAGCAGAACGGGACAGGGGGCCGGGGAGCTGTTTTTT; CDR3 protein: CASRTGQGAGELFF
D gene: TRBD2; J gene: TRBJ2-3; clone size: NA; V gene: TRBV19; CDR3 DNA: TGTGCCAGTAGTATGCTAGCGGGGGAGGCAGATACGCAGTATTTT; CDR3 protein: CASSMLAGEADTQYF
D gene: NA; J gene: TRBJ1-2; clone size: many; V gene: TRBV30; CDR3 DNA: TGTGCCTGGGACAGGTTCCCCTATGGCTACACCTTC; CDR3 protein: CAWDRFPYGYTF
D gene: TRBD2; J gene: TRBJ2-1; clone size: NA; V gene: TRBV7-8; CDR3 DNA: TGTGCCAGCAGCCTAGAGCGGGGGCGGCACAATGAGCAGTTCTTC; CDR3 protein: CASSLERGRHNEQFF
D gene: TRBD1; J gene: TRBJ1-6; clone size: NA; V gene: TRBV5-1; CDR3 DNA: TGCGCCAGCAGTCTGACAGGGGCGCCTTCACCCCTCCACTTT; CDR3 protein: CASSLTGAPSPLHF
D gene: NA; J gene: TRBJ1-1; clone size: NA; V gene: TRBV7-3; CDR3 DNA: TGTGCCAGCAGAGGAGAGGGAAGAGAAGCTTTCTTT; CDR3 protein: CASRGEGREAFF
D gene: NA; J gene: TRBJ2-2; clone size: few; V gene: TRBV6-2/TRBV6-3; CDR3 DNA: TGTGCCAGCGGTTCCCCAGGGGCTCCCGGGGAGCTGTTTTTT; CDR3 protein: CASGSPGAPGELFF